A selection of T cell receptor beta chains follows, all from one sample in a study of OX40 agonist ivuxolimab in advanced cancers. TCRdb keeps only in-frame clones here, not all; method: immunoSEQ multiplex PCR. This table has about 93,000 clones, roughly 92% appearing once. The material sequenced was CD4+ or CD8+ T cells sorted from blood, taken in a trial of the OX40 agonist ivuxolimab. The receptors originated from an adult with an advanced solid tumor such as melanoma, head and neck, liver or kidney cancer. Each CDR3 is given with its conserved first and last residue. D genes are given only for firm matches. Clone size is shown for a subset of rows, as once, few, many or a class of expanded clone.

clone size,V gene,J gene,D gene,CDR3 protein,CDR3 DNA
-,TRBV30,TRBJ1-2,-,CACEIVTRGYFDYGYTF,TGTGCCTGTGAAATAGTGACAAGGGGGTATTTCGACTATGGCTACACCTTC
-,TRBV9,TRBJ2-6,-,CASSVRQDHSGANVLTF,TGTGCCAGCAGCGTCAGACAGGATCACTCTGGGGCCAACGTCCTGACTTTC
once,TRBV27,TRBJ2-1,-,CATSSYNEQFF,TGTGCCACCAGCTCCTACAATGAGCAGTTCTTC
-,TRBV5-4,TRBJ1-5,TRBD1,CASSLTGAPDQPQHF,TGTGCCAGCAGCCTTACAGGGGCCCCGGATCAGCCCCAGCATTTT
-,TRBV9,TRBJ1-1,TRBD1,CASSPHVPGQGVNTEAFF,TGTGCCAGCAGCCCCCATGTCCCGGGACAGGGGGTGAACACTGAAGCTTTCTTT
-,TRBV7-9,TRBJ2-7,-,CASSLSLGGGEQYF,TGTGCCAGCAGCTTATCCCTGGGAGGTGGCGAGCAGTACTTC
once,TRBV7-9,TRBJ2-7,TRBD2,CASLGGGPVEQYF,TGTGCCAGCCTGGGGGGAGGGCCGGTCGAGCAGTACTTC
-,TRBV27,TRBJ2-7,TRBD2,CASSFGGRWYEQYF,TGTGCCAGCAGTTTCGGCGGGAGGTGGTACGAGCAGTACTTC
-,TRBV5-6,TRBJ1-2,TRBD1,CASSFSGGGYGYTF,TGTGCCAGCAGCTTTTCAGGGGGAGGCTATGGCTACACCTTC
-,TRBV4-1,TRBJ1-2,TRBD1,CASIPLSYRGESGYTF,TGCGCCAGCATCCCACTTTCTTACAGGGGGGAAAGTGGCTACACCTTC
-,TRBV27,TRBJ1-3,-,CASSLVGGVSGNTIYF,TGTGCCAGCAGTTTGGTGGGAGGCGTCTCTGGAAACACCATATATTTT
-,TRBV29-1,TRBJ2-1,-,CSVGRTTQHEQFF,TGCAGCGTTGGGCGGACTACCCAACATGAGCAGTTCTTC
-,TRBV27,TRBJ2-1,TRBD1,CASSDRVIPNEQFF,TGTGCCAGCAGCGACAGGGTAATACCGAATGAGCAGTTCTTC
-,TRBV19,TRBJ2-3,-,CASSILLVTSTDTQYF,TGTGCCAGTAGTATTCTACTCGTAACTAGCACAGATACGCAGTATTTT
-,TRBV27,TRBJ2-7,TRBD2,CASSFRPSGRYEQYF,TGTGCCAGCAGTTTCAGGCCTAGCGGGCGCTACGAGCAGTACTTC
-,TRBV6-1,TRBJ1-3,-,CASSEGLHRVYSGNTIYF,TGTGCCAGCAGTGAGGGCCTTCACAGGGTTTACTCTGGAAACACCATATATTTT
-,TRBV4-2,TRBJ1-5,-,CASSLGQPGNQPQHF,TGTGCCAGCAGCCTTGGACAGCCTGGCAATCAGCCCCAGCATTTT
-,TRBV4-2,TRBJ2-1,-,CASSQGVEQFF,TGTGCCAGCAGCCAAGGGGTCGAGCAGTTCTTC
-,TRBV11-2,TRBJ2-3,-,CASSLGWGPDTQYF,TGTGCCAGCAGCTTAGGTTGGGGCCCAGATACGCAGTATTTT
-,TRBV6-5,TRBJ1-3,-,CASTAGISGNTIYF,TGTGCCAGCACGGCGGGGATCTCTGGAAACACCATATATTTT
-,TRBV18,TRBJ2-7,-,CASSPPDRPYEQYF,TGTGCCAGCTCACCACCGGACAGACCCTACGAGCAGTACTTC
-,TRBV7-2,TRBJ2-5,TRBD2,CASSLERGGDQETQYF,TGTGCCAGCAGCTTAGAGCGGGGGGGGGACCAAGAGACCCAGTACTTC
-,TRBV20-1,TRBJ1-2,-,CSAIWGRGYTF,TGCAGTGCTATTTGGGGTCGTGGCTACACCTTC
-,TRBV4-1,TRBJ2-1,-,CASSQFGPSEEQFF,TGCGCCAGCAGCCAATTCGGGCCCTCGGAGGAGCAGTTCTTC
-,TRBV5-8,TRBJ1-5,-,CASSLGQANQPQHF,TGTGCCAGCAGCTTGGGGCAGGCCAATCAGCCCCAGCATTTT
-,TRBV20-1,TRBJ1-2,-,CSALVDYGYTF,TGCAGTGCTCTTGTAGACTATGGCTACACCTTC
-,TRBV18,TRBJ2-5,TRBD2,CASSDTSGRAAETQYF,TGTGCCAGCTCAGATACTAGCGGGAGGGCCGCAGAGACCCAGTACTTC
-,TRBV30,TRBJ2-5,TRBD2,CAWTLSGGYQETQYF,TGTGCCTGGACCCTTAGCGGGGGGTACCAAGAGACCCAGTACTTC
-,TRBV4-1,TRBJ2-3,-,CASSQDWREMDTQYF,TGCGCCAGCAGCCAAGATTGGAGGGAAATGGATACGCAGTATTTT
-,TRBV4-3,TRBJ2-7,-,CASSQTVSYEQYF,TGCGCCAGCAGCCAGACAGTCTCCTACGAGCAGTACTTC
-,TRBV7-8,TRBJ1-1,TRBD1,CASSEVTGGTAFF,TGTGCCAGCAGCGAGGTAACAGGGGGAACGGCTTTCTTT
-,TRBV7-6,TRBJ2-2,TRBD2,CASSPMGGGNTGELFF,TGTGCCAGCAGCCCAATGGGCGGGGGGAACACCGGGGAGCTGTTTTTT
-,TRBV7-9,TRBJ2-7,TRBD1,CASSSRDSTYEQYF,TGTGCCAGCAGCTCGAGGGACAGTACCTACGAGCAGTACTTC
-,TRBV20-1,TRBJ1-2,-,CSALLNYGYTF,TGCAGTGCTCTACTAAACTATGGCTACACCTTC
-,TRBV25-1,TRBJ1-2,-,CASSADSRDGYTF,TGTGCCAGCAGCGCGGACAGTCGAGATGGCTACACCTTC
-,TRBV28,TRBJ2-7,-,CASSSPMGTYEQYF,TGTGCCAGCAGTTCCCCAATGGGGACCTACGAGCAGTACTTC
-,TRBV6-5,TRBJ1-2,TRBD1,CASSHRTGNYGYTF,TGTGCCAGCAGTCATAGGACAGGAAACTATGGCTACACCTTC
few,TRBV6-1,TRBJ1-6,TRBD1,CASSDLNRGGSPLHF,TGTGCCAGCAGTGACCTGAACAGGGGCGGTTCACCCCTCCACTTT
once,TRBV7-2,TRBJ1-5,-,CASSLFAEGGNQPQHF,TGTGCCAGCAGCTTATTTGCGGAGGGTGGCAATCAGCCCCAGCATTTT
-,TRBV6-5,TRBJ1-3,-,CASSPDTFGNTIYF,TGTGCCAGCAGTCCCGACACCTTCGGAAACACCATATATTTT
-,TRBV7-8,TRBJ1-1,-,CASSLDRAEAFF,TGTGCCAGCAGCTTAGATAGGGCTGAAGCTTTCTTT
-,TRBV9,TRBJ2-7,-,CASSPGRGLSYEQYF,TGTGCCAGCAGCCCGGGGAGGGGGCTATCCTACGAGCAGTACTTC
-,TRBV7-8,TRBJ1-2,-,CASSLDVDYGYTF,TGTGCCAGCAGCTTAGACGTAGACTATGGCTACACCTTC
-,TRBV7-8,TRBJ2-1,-,CASSLEPSYGNEQFF,TGTGCCAGCAGCTTAGAACCGAGCTATGGCAATGAGCAGTTCTTC
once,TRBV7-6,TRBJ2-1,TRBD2,CASSLALRGGNYNEQFF,TGTGCCAGCAGCTTAGCGTTGCGGGGGGGCAATTACAATGAGCAGTTCTTC
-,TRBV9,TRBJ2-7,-,CASSVEGGGREQYF,TGTGCCAGCAGCGTAGAAGGAGGAGGGAGGGAGCAGTACTTC
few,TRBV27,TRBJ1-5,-,CASSLAHSNQPQHF,TGTGCCAGCAGTTTGGCACATAGCAATCAGCCCCAGCATTTT
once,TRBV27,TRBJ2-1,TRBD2,CASTKRGGNNEQFF,TGTGCCAGCACCAAAAGGGGAGGGAACAATGAGCAGTTCTTC